This TCR beta chain came from a study of T cells in Graves' hyperthyroidism and ophthalmopathy (dated by TCRdb to between 2018 and 2021). About the investigation overall: Peripheral blood was sampled at the time of initial diagnosis, prior to any treatment. The roughly 91 discovery patients were randomly split 7:3 into training and test sets. A discovery cohort of 95 to 100 patients, about 40 with Graves' ophthalmopathy and under 60 with stable Graves' hyperthyroidism, was used to find distinguishing TCR V-J signatures. Whether ophthalmopathy could be predicted prospectively was tested in an independent validation cohort made up of about 18 hyperthyroidism patients plus 17 patients who later progressed to ophthalmopathy. In addition, the study compared T-cell repertoires in thyroid tissue and in blood from roughly six Graves' hyperthyroidism patients. The paper reports TCR Vbeta CDR3 sequencing of some 140 peripheral blood samples: fewer than 50 ophthalmopathy, under 80 hyperthyroidism and around 17 progressor patients. Once sampling was done, hyperthyroidism patients were given methimazole at a starting dose of 30 mg daily, whereas ophthalmopathy patients were given high-dose intravenous methylprednisolone. Points the paper makes about the study in general: Sample size was not statistically predetermined, and blinding of investigators to group allocation was not performed. Blood samples also contained most of the expanded thyroid clonotypes (frequency above 0.001), which suggests that blood repertoires may reflect thyroid immune responses. In validation, the model predicted progression to ophthalmopathy a median of approximately 6.6 months before onset, with approximately 70% sensitivity and roughly 79% specificity. A model built on a 13 V-J signature distinguished ophthalmopathy from stable hyperthyroidism, reaching 87.88% sensitivity and around 81% specificity in cross-validation and 80%/75% in testing.

The hyperthyroidism patients were between 18 and 65 years old and newly diagnosed, with a disease duration of less than 2 months. Any patient with an uncontrolled infection, another autoimmune disease, pregnancy or lactation was excluded. Diagnoses relied on clinical symptoms, serum thyroxine and TRAb, thyroid ultrasound and orbital computed tomography. For progressor patients, blood was drawn at the first diagnosis of hyperthyroidism, before any ophthalmopathy symptoms had appeared. PBMCs were separated from roughly 10 ml of fresh peripheral blood using Ficoll-Paque density gradient centrifugation. Progressor patients were first diagnosed with Graves' hyperthyroidism and then developed ophthalmopathy during follow-up. Trizol reagent was used to extract total RNA, and RNA quality was then checked on an Agilent 2100 Bioanalyzer. The TCR beta CDR3 regions were amplified from the RNA transcripts. For the first round of RT-PCR on the TCR CDR3, the HTBI primer set was used together with the Qiagen OneStep RT-PCR kit. Libraries were constructed in a second round of multiplex PCR, after which size selection and purification were performed. Sequencing of the libraries was done on an Illumina HiSeq2000 using paired-end 100 bp reads. Per the original workflow: Raw data were processed with SOAPnuke, discarding reads with adapters, uncalled bases, mean Phred below 15, or no exact constant-primer or identifier match. COPE v1.2.5 was used to merge the high-quality paired reads, and each unique nucleotide sequence was defined as a clonotype. Clonotypes were aligned to IMGT TRBV, TRBD and TRBJ reference segments using MiTCR v1.1. The analysis included only V-J combinations with a frequency above 0.0001, which together covered approximately 99% of the repertoires. The TCS score was defined as the ratio of F50 (clonal expansion) to E x V (chaos), calculated using BLOSUM62-based TCRdist between CDR3 peptides within each V-J. Welch's t-statistics and random forest reduced 514 V-J features to 10 to 15, which were used in a naive Bayes classifier (R e1071). TCRdb reprocessed the public reads (quality trimming at Q25 with fastp, clone calling with MiXCR) and kept in-frame beta chains. For every CDR3 protein sequence, its rows merge into one entry that carries the most common genes and DNA. The V and J calls reflect TCRdb's pipeline rather than the authors' work. Across this sample there are fewer than 300,000 distinct CDR3 sequences, with less than 30% seen only once. Approximately 30% of the sample lies in the top ten.

This clonotype was seen many times. Its antigen remains undetermined. No base-level quality is on record; no much larger clone is a single base apart. The receptor comes from a middle-aged man with Graves' hyperthyroidism that later progressed to Graves' ophthalmopathy. The sequencing sample was made of blood.

The DNA sequence reads TGTGCCAGCAGTGACAGGGGCCTAAACACTGAAGCTTTCTTT. Its coded protein is CASSDRGLNTEAFF. The rearrangement joined TRBV12-3 or TRBV12-4 to TRBJ1-1; 8 bases in the middle match TRBD1. V ends up 5 bases short and J 2 bases short, with an unmatched junction base count of 4. The CDR3 has 14 amino acids, counting the end cysteine and phenylalanine. Only CDR3 DNA remains: 42 bases, in frame from the first base.